This entry is about one T cell receptor (beta chain). One junction end disagrees with the germline gene, perhaps due to a read error. This specimen belongs to a study of blood T cell repertoires in COVID-19. Germline CDR1 KGHSH, CDR2 LQKENI. The CDR3 runs to 14 residues. Clones were sequenced by immunoSEQ multiplex PCR, and TCRdb holds only the in-frame ones, with some missing. The repertoire holds about 160,000 clones, with approximately 80% as singletons. This chain joins TRBV18 and TRBJ1-2, with TRBD1 matching 9 bases. Sequencing was done on a sample of PBMCs or T cells enriched from blood (not recorded which). This TCR was recovered from a man in his forties who had recovered from COVID-19. CDR3 sequence: CASSPQGAQDGYTF. The CDR3 nucleotides read TGTGCCAGCTCTCCACAGGGGGCGCAGGATGGCTACACCTTC.